The rows below give T cell receptor beta chains drawn from one sample of a study of blood T cell repertoires in COVID-19. Some clones are missing from TCRdb's copy, which holds only in-frame ones; the method was immunoSEQ multiplex PCR. The sample lists some 110,000 clones; roughly 80% were seen once. The sample consisted of peripheral blood. These receptors all come from a woman aged 55-69 years with acute or convalescent COVID-19. Each CDR3 is given with its conserved first and last residue. The D gene is left open where the match is weak. Some rows have no size entry. The others give once, few or many, or a class for an expanded clone.

J | size | D | V | CDR3 | DNA
TRBJ1-6 | NA | NA | TRBV3-1/TRBV3-2 | CASSHAGQNYNSPLHF | TGTGCCAGCAGCCATGCCGGACAGAACTATAATTCACCCCTCCACTTT
TRBJ2-5 | NA | TRBD2 | TRBV5-6 | CASSLASGGAFKETQYF | TGTGCCAGCAGCTTGGCTAGCGGGGGGGCCTTTAAAGAGACCCAGTACTTC
TRBJ2-3 | NA | TRBD2 | TRBV5-1 | CASSSLAGGGDTQYF | TGCGCCAGCAGCTCCTTAGCGGGGGGAGGAGATACGCAGTATTTT
TRBJ1-5 | NA | TRBD1 | TRBV18 | CASSPTRQGTQPQHF | TGTGCCAGCTCACCAACACGACAGGGGACCCAGCCCCAGCATTTT
TRBJ2-7 | NA | TRBD1 | TRBV5-6 | CASSLTGTVSYEQYF | TGTGCCAGCAGTTTGACCGGGACAGTCTCCTACGAGCAGTACTTC
TRBJ1-2 | few | TRBD1 | TRBV2 | CASSDVTGDRAAGYTF | TGTGCCAGCAGTGACGTGACTGGAGACAGGGCCGCGGGCTACACCTTC
TRBJ2-5 | NA | NA | TRBV14 | CASSPFTDGSRETQYF | TGTGCCAGCAGCCCCTTTACGGACGGGAGTCGGGAGACCCAGTACTTC
TRBJ1-1 | NA | TRBD1 | TRBV3-1/TRBV3-2 | CASSLEGAITEAFF | TGTGCCAGCAGCCTGGAGGGGGCGATCACTGAAGCTTTCTTT
TRBJ2-2 | NA | NA | TRBV19 | CASSIVRTGELFF | TGTGCCAGTAGTATAGTTCGGACCGGGGAGCTGTTTTTT
TRBJ2-1 | NA | NA | TRBV5-6 | CASSRGGSSYNEQFF | TGTGCCAGCAGCCGGGGAGGCAGCTCCTACAATGAGCAGTTCTTC
TRBJ1-2 | NA | TRBD1 | TRBV11-2 | CASSLLGQGAYAGYTF | TGTGCCAGCAGCTTACTGGGACAGGGGGCGTATGCTGGCTACACCTTC
TRBJ2-7 | NA | NA | TRBV28 | CASSFQGFTYEQYF | TGTGCCAGCAGTTTCCAGGGGTTCACCTACGAGCAGTACTTC
TRBJ1-1 | NA | TRBD1 | TRBV19 | CASRLMGTALMNTEAFF | TGTGCCAGTAGGTTGATGGGGACAGCCTTAATGAACACTGAAGCTTTCTTT